Listed below are T cell receptor beta chains from one sample, sequenced in a study of control samples from healthy donors and cancer patients. Here immunoSEQ multiplex PCR was the method, and the copy in TCRdb shows in-frame clones only, minus some. There are more than 100,000 clones in the sample; approximately 90% occur only once, and 6% to 8.5% lies in the top ten. Input material: blood. Receptors originate from a woman aged 18-29 years in good health. The CDR3 runs from the conserved cysteine through the conserved F or W. The order of the fields is V gene, J gene, D gene, clone size, CDR3 DNA, CDR3 protein. A D gene is named only where the DNA matches it firmly. Clone size is shown for a subset of rows, as once, few, many or a class of expanded clone.

v_call: TRBV28; j_call: TRBJ1-2; d_call: TRBD1; clone_size: -; cdr3_nt: TGTGCCAGCAGCTCTCCAGGGGGCACAAACTATGGCTACACCTTC; cdr3_aa: CASSSPGGTNYGYTF
v_call: TRBV19; j_call: TRBJ1-2; d_call: TRBD1; clone_size: -; cdr3_nt: TGTGCCAGTAGTATAGACGGGGACAGGGTTGATGGCTACACCTTC; cdr3_aa: CASSIDGDRVDGYTF
v_call: TRBV6-6; j_call: TRBJ2-2; d_call: -; clone_size: -; cdr3_nt: TGTGCCAGCAGTTCCTTTGGCGGGATGTCTGTCGGGGAGCTGTTTTTT; cdr3_aa: CASSSFGGMSVGELFF
v_call: TRBV7-2; j_call: TRBJ1-1; d_call: -; clone_size: -; cdr3_nt: TGTGCCAGCAGCTATCGTCGTCGGGGGGACGGTGAAGCTTTCTTT; cdr3_aa: CASSYRRRGDGEAFF
v_call: TRBV4-2; j_call: TRBJ2-7; d_call: -; clone_size: -; cdr3_nt: TGTGCCAGCAGCCAACTTACTATTGGCGAGCAGTACTTC; cdr3_aa: CASSQLTIGEQYF
v_call: TRBV18; j_call: TRBJ2-1; d_call: TRBD1; clone_size: -; cdr3_nt: TGTGCCAGCTCACCCCCCGACAGGGCCCCATACAATGAGCAGTTCTTC; cdr3_aa: CASSPPDRAPYNEQFF
v_call: TRBV6-5; j_call: TRBJ1-2; d_call: TRBD1; clone_size: -; cdr3_nt: TGTGCCAGCACCACTAGAGGGGGACAGCGATACACCTTC; cdr3_aa: CASTTRGGQRYTF
v_call: TRBV6-2/TRBV6-3; j_call: TRBJ1-2; d_call: -; clone_size: -; cdr3_nt: TGTGCCAGCAGCCGACGGGACACGCGTGGCTACACCTTC; cdr3_aa: CASSRRDTRGYTF
v_call: TRBV25-1; j_call: TRBJ2-7; d_call: TRBD1; clone_size: -; cdr3_nt: TGTGCCAGCAGTGCCGGGACAGGGTCGAGCCACGAGCAGTACTTC; cdr3_aa: CASSAGTGSSHEQYF
v_call: TRBV30; j_call: TRBJ1-3; d_call: -; clone_size: -; cdr3_nt: TGTGCCTGGGGTGGGGGAGTTGGAAACACCATATATTTT; cdr3_aa: CAWGGGVGNTIYF
v_call: TRBV7-2; j_call: TRBJ2-7; d_call: TRBD1; clone_size: -; cdr3_nt: TGTGCCAGCAGCAGTGGGACAGGGGTCCGCGAGCAGTACTTC; cdr3_aa: CASSSGTGVREQYF
v_call: TRBV6-4; j_call: TRBJ2-1; d_call: TRBD2; clone_size: -; cdr3_nt: TGTGCCAGCAGTGCCACTAGCGGGGGCCGCAATGAGCAGTTCTTC; cdr3_aa: CASSATSGGRNEQFF
v_call: TRBV3-1/TRBV3-2; j_call: TRBJ2-4; d_call: -; clone_size: -; cdr3_nt: TGTGCCAGCAGCCAAAGTTTGGAGAGGGTTCTTCAGTACTTC; cdr3_aa: CASSQSLERVLQYF
v_call: TRBV6-2/TRBV6-3; j_call: TRBJ1-2; d_call: TRBD1; clone_size: -; cdr3_nt: TGTGCCAGCAGTTACAACCCGACAGGGGTCAATGGCTACACCTTC; cdr3_aa: CASSYNPTGVNGYTF
v_call: TRBV9; j_call: TRBJ2-3; d_call: TRBD2; clone_size: once; cdr3_nt: TGTGCCAGCAGCGTCGGGGCGGGAGGCGCAGATACGCAGTATTTT; cdr3_aa: CASSVGAGGADTQYF
v_call: TRBV24-1; j_call: TRBJ2-5; d_call: TRBD2; clone_size: -; cdr3_nt: TGTGCCACCAGTGATCGGACTAGCGGAGGGCTAGAGACCCAGTACTTC; cdr3_aa: CATSDRTSGGLETQYF
v_call: TRBV7-3; j_call: TRBJ2-3; d_call: -; clone_size: -; cdr3_nt: TGTGCCAGCAGCTTAGGGCTAGCTAGGAGCACAGATACGCAGTATTTT; cdr3_aa: CASSLGLARSTDTQYF
v_call: TRBV29-1; j_call: TRBJ2-6; d_call: -; clone_size: once; cdr3_nt: TGCAGCGTTGAGCCCCGGCGCGCTGGGGCCAACGTCCTGACTTTC; cdr3_aa: CSVEPRRAGANVLTF
v_call: TRBV7-9; j_call: TRBJ2-5; d_call: -; clone_size: -; cdr3_nt: TGTGCCAGCAGCCCTCCAGGTGGGGGAAGAGAGACCCAGTACTTC; cdr3_aa: CASSPPGGGRETQYF
v_call: TRBV15; j_call: TRBJ2-1; d_call: TRBD2; clone_size: -; cdr3_nt: TGTGCCACCAGCAGGGGGCTAGCGGGAGTCGCCTACAATGAGCAGTTCTTC; cdr3_aa: CATSRGLAGVAYNEQFF
v_call: TRBV6-5; j_call: TRBJ1-2; d_call: -; clone_size: -; cdr3_nt: TGTGCCAGCAGTTACTCCCGGGACTATGGCTACACCTTC; cdr3_aa: CASSYSRDYGYTF
v_call: TRBV30; j_call: TRBJ2-7; d_call: -; clone_size: -; cdr3_nt: TGTGCCTGGAGTGCGGAAAACCTACCCCTCTACGAGCAGTACTTC; cdr3_aa: CAWSAENLPLYEQYF
v_call: TRBV28; j_call: TRBJ1-4; d_call: -; clone_size: -; cdr3_nt: TGTGCCAGCAGTTGGGGGGGGAGTAATGAAAAACTGTTTTTT; cdr3_aa: CASSWGGSNEKLFF
v_call: TRBV4-2; j_call: TRBJ2-1; d_call: TRBD1; clone_size: -; cdr3_nt: TGTGCCAGCAGCCAAGGGACAGGGGATTTCAATGAGCAGTTCTTC; cdr3_aa: CASSQGTGDFNEQFF
v_call: TRBV28; j_call: TRBJ1-1; d_call: -; clone_size: -; cdr3_nt: TGTGCCAGCAGGGATGAGAGTAAGGGGCCCGTCACTGAAGCTTTCTTT; cdr3_aa: CASRDESKGPVTEAFF
v_call: TRBV7-2; j_call: TRBJ2-7; d_call: TRBD2; clone_size: once; cdr3_nt: TGTGCCAGCAGCTCACCGGGACTAGCCTACGAGCAGTACTTC; cdr3_aa: CASSSPGLAYEQYF
v_call: TRBV5-1; j_call: TRBJ2-3; d_call: -; clone_size: -; cdr3_nt: TGCGCCAGCAGGGATGGCCATGGCACAGATACGCAGTATTTT; cdr3_aa: CASRDGHGTDTQYF
v_call: TRBV3-1/TRBV3-2; j_call: TRBJ2-5; d_call: -; clone_size: -; cdr3_nt: TGTGCCAGCTCACAGGGCCAGAAGACCCAGTACTTC; cdr3_aa: CASSQGQKTQYF
v_call: TRBV2; j_call: TRBJ1-3; d_call: -; clone_size: -; cdr3_nt: TGTGCCAGCAGTGGGGCTAGGGGCAGGGCGAATTCTGGAAACACCATATATTTT; cdr3_aa: CASSGARGRANSGNTIYF
v_call: TRBV18; j_call: TRBJ1-1; d_call: -; clone_size: -; cdr3_nt: TGTGCCAGCTCCACCAACACTGAAGCTTTCTTT; cdr3_aa: CASSTNTEAFF
v_call: TRBV5-4; j_call: TRBJ1-3; d_call: -; clone_size: -; cdr3_nt: TGTGCCAGCAGCTTGGACAGGGCAGTAGCTGGAAACACCATATATTTT; cdr3_aa: CASSLDRAVAGNTIYF
v_call: TRBV7-2; j_call: TRBJ2-6; d_call: -; clone_size: -; cdr3_nt: TGTGCCAGCAGCTTATCCGGCGTTGGGTGGGCCGGGGCCAACGTCCTGACTTTC; cdr3_aa: CASSLSGVGWAGANVLTF
v_call: TRBV5-1; j_call: TRBJ2-2; d_call: -; clone_size: -; cdr3_nt: TGCGCCAGCAGCTGGTCAACAGGGTGGACCGGGGAGCTGTTTTTT; cdr3_aa: CASSWSTGWTGELFF
v_call: TRBV4-2; j_call: TRBJ2-1; d_call: -; clone_size: -; cdr3_nt: TGTGCCAGCAGCCAAGATGGCGCTAGCGAGAGAAATCCTCTATCTATATACAATGAGCAGTTCTTC; cdr3_aa: CASSQDGASERNPLSIYNEQFF
v_call: TRBV20-1; j_call: TRBJ2-7; d_call: -; clone_size: -; cdr3_nt: TGCAGTGCTAGTTCTCCGGCGTCGCGGGAGCAGTACTTC; cdr3_aa: CSASSPASREQYF
v_call: TRBV7-9; j_call: TRBJ2-5; d_call: -; clone_size: -; cdr3_nt: TGTGCCAGCAGCTTATCCGGCAGCCAAGAGACCCAGTACTTC; cdr3_aa: CASSLSGSQETQYF
v_call: TRBV7-9; j_call: TRBJ2-6; d_call: -; clone_size: -; cdr3_nt: TGTGCCAGCAGCTCCATCCCAGGGGCCTCTGGGGCCAACGTCCTGACTTTC; cdr3_aa: CASSSIPGASGANVLTF
v_call: TRBV27; j_call: TRBJ1-2; d_call: -; clone_size: -; cdr3_nt: TGTGCCAGCAGTTCTGGGGAGAACTATGGCTACACCTTC; cdr3_aa: CASSSGENYGYTF
v_call: TRBV2; j_call: TRBJ2-1; d_call: TRBD2; clone_size: once; cdr3_nt: TGTGCCAGTTCACGGGGGGGGTACAATGAGCAGTTCTTC; cdr3_aa: CASSRGGYNEQFF